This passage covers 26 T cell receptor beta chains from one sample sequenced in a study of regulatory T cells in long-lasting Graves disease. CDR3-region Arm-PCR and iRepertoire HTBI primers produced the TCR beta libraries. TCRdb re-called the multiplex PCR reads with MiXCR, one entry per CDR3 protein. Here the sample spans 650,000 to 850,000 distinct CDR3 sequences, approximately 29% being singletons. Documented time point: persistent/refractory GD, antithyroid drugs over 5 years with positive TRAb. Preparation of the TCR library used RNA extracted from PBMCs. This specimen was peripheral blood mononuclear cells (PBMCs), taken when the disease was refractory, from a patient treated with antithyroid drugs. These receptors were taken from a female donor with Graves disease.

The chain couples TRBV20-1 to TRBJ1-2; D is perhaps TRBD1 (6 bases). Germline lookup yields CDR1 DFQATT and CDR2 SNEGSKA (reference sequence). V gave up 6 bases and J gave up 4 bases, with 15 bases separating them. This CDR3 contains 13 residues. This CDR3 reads CSAPRGRGYGYTF. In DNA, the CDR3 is TGCAGTGCCCCCCGGGGGCGCGGCTATGGCTACACCTTC.

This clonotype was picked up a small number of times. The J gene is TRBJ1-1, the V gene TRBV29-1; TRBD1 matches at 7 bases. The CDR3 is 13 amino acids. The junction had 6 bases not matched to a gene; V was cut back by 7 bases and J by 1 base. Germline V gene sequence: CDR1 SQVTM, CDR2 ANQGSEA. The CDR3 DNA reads TGCAGCGCTGGGACAGCCAGGAACACTGAAGCTTTCTTT. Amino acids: CSAGTARNTEAFF.

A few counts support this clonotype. The CDR3 reads CATSRVRVTHYEQYF. In DNA, the CDR3 is TGTGCCACCAGCAGAGTGAGGGTCACCCACTACGAGCAGTACTTC. V usage is TRBV15 and J usage is TRBJ2-7; maybe TRBD2 (5 bases). The CDR3 is 15 residues long. The V gene lost 1 base and the J gene lost 3 bases, with 13 bases spanning the gap. Per germline, CDR1 LNHNV and CDR2 YYDKDF (reference sequence).

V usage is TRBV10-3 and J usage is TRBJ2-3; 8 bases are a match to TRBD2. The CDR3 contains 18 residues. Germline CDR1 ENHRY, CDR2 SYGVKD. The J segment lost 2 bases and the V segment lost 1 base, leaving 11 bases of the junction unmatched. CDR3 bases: TGTGCCATCAGTGAGTTGGTAGCGGGACGTAGTGTCACAGATACGCAGTATTTT. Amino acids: CAISELVAGRSVTDTQYF.

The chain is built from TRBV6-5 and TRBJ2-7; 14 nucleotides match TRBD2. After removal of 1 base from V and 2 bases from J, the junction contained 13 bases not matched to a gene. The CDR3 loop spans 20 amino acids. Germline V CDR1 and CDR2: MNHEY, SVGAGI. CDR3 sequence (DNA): TGTGCCAGCAGTTACTTGGCCGGGACTAGCGGGAGACTACAGACCTACGAGCAGTACTTC. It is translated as CASSYLAGTSGRLQTYEQYF.

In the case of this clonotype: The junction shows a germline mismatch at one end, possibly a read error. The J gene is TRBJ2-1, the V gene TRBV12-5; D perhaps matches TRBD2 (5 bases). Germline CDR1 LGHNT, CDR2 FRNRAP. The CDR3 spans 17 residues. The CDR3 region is CASGLVVTGVGYNEQLF. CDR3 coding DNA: TGTGCTAGTGGTTTGGTTGTGACCGGGGTGGGCTACAATGAGCAGCTCTTC.

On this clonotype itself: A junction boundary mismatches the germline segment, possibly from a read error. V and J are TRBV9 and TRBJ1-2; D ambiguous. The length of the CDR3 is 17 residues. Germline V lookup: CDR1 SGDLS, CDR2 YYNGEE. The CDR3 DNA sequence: TGCGCCAGCAGCGCGAGGGCAGAACCTACTTCTAACTATGGCTACACCTTC. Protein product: CASSARAEPTSNYGYTF.

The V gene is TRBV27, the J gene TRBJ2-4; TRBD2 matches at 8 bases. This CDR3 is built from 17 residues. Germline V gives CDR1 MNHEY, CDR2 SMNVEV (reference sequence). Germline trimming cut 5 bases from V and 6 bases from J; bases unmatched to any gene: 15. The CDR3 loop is CASSLRSTQRERNIQYF. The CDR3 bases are TGTGCCAGCAGTCTACGATCAACCCAGCGGGAGAGAAACATTCAGTACTTC.

The CDR3 loop is CASSQGGTGNGYTF. The CDR3 DNA is TGTGCCAGCAGCCAAGGGGGGACAGGAAACGGCTACACCTTC. The genes are TRBV3-1 and TRBJ1-2; TRBD1 aligns across 8 bases. Germline V gene lookup returns CDR1 LGHDT and CDR2 YNNKEL (reference sequence). The CDR3 consists of 14 residues. J was trimmed by 8 bases and V by 1 base; bases with no gene match: 6.

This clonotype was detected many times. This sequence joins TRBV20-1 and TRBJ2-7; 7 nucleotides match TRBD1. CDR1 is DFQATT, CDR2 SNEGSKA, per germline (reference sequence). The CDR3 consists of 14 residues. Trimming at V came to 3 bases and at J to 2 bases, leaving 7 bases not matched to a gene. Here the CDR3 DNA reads TGCAGTGCTAGGGGTGAGGGACAGCCCTACGAGCAGTACTTC. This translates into CSARGEGQPYEQYF.

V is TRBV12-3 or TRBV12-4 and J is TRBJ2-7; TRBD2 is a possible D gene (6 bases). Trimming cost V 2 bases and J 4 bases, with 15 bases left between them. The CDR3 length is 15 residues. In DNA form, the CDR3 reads TGTGCCAGCAGTTTACGGGGGATCCGGGGTTACGAGCAGTACTTC. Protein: CASSLRGIRGYEQYF.

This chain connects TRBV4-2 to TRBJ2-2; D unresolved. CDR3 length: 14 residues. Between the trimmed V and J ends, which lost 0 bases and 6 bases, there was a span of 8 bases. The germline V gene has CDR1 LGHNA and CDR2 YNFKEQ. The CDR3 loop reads CASSQEESPGELFF. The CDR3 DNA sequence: TGTGCCAGCAGCCAAGAAGAAAGTCCCGGGGAGCTGTTTTTT.

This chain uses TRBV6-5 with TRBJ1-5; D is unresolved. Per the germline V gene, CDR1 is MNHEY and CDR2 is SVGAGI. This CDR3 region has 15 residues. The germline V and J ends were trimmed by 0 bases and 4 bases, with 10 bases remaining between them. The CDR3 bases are TGTGCCAGCAGTTACTCACGACGGCAAAATCAGCCCCAGCATTTT. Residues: CASSYSRRQNQPQHF.

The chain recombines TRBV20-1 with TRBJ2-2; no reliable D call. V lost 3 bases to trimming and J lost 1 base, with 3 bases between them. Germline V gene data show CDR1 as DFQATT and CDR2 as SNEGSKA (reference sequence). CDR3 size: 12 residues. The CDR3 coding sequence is TGCAGTGCTAGTCAGAACACCGGGGAGCTGTTTTTT. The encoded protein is CSASQNTGELFF.

In DNA, the CDR3 is TGTGCCAGCAGTTTCTCCCCCGCGCAGGGAGGAGTACGGGCCAAAAACATTCAGTACTTC. This codes for CASSFSPAQGGVRAKNIQYF. This sequence joins TRBV28 and TRBJ2-4; perhaps TRBD2 as D (6 bases). The CDR3 consists of 20 residues. Germline CDR1 is MDHEN and CDR2 is SYDVKM. The ends were cut back, 3 bases at V and 1 base at J, with 25 bases in the middle.

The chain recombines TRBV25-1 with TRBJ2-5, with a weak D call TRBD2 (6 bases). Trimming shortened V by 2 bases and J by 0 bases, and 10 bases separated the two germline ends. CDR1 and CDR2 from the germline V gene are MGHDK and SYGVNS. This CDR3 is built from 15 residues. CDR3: CASSEGLQYQETQYF. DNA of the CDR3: TGTGCCAGCAGTGAAGGACTACAGTACCAAGAGACCCAGTACTTC.

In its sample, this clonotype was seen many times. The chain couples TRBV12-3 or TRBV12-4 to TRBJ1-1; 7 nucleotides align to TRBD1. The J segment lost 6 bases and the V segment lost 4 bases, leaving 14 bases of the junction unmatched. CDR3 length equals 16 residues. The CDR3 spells CASSSIQNRQGPEAFF. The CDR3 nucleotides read TGTGCCAGCAGTTCGATACAAAACAGACAGGGACCTGAAGCTTTCTTT.

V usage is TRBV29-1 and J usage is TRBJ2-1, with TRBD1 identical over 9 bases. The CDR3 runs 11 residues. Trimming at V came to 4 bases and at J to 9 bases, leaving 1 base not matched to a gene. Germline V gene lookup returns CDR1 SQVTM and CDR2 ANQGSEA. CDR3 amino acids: CSVGDRVEQFF. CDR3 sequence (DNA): TGCAGCGTTGGGGACAGGGTTGAGCAGTTCTTC.

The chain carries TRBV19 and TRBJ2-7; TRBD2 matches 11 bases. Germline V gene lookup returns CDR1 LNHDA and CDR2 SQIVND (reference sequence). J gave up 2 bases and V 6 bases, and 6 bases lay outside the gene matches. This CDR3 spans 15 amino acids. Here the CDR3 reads CASSLGGLAAYEQYF. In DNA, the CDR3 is TGTGCCAGTAGCCTCGGGGGACTAGCGGCCTACGAGCAGTACTTC.

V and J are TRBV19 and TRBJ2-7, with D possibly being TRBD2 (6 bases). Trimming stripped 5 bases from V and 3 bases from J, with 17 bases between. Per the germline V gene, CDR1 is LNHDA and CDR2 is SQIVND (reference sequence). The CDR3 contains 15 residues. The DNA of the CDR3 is TGTGCCAGTAGTTTTGGGCGGGACGGCCGCTACGAGCAGTACTTC. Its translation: CASSFGRDGRYEQYF.

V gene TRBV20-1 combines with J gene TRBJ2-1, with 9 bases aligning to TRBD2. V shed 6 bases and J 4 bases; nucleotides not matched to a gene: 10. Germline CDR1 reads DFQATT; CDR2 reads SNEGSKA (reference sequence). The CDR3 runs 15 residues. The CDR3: CSAAGSSGKYNEQFF. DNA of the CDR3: TGCAGTGCCGCAGGGTCTAGCGGGAAATACAATGAGCAGTTCTTC.

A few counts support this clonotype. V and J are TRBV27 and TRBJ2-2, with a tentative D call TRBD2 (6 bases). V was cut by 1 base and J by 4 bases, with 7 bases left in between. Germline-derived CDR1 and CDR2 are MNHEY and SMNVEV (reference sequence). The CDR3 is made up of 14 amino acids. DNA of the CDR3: TGTGCCAGCAGTTTATGGGGGGTCACCGGGGAGCTGTTTTTT. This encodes CASSLWGVTGELFF.

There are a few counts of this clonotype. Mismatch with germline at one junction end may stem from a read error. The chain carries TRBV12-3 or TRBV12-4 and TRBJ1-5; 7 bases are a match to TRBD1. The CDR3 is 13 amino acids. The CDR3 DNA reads TGTGCCGGCAGGAACAGGGGAGACCAGCCCCAGCATTTT. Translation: CAGRNRGDQPQHF.

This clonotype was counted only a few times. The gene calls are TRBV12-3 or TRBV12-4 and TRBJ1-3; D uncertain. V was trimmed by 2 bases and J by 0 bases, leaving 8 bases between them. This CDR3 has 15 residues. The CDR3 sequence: CASSLNSYSGNTIYF. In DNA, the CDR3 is TGTGCCAGCAGTTTAAACTCCTACTCTGGAAACACCATATATTTT.

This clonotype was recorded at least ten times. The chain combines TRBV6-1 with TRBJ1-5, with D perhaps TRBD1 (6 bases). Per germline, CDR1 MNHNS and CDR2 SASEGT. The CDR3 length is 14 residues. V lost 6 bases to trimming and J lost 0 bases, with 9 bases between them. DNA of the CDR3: TGTGCCAGCAGAGGGGGACGTAGCAATCAGCCCCAGCATTTT. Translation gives CASRGGRSNQPQHF.

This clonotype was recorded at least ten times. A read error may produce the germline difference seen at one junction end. CDR3 amino acids: CASSLQGRNSPLHF. DNA for the CDR3: TGTGCCAGCAGCTTACAGGGGCGAAATTCACCCCTCCACTTT. This chain connects TRBV5-1 to TRBJ1-6; 7 nucleotides line up with TRBD1. The length of the CDR3 is 14 residues. The germline V gene encodes CDR1 SGHRS and CDR2 YFSETQ.